The entry below describes one T cell receptor (beta chain). Each participant's cohort was designated according to participant-reported clinical history. Per the authors' pipeline: Using reference gene primer amplification, nucleated cell counts were estimated. Assay used: immunoSEQ multiplex PCR; TCRdb lists only in-frame clones, some missing. V and J calls and clone size come straight from that table; D and trimming were deduced from the DNA. Here the sample spans about 270,000 clones, 86% being singletons. This entry comes from a study of blood T cell repertoires in COVID-19. Study background: PBMCs, B-cell-depleted T cells, or T cells were the source of the cDNA or gDNA that made up the material.

Germline V gene sequence: CDR1 KGHDR, CDR2 SFDVKD. Losses at the gene ends were 7 bases for V and 3 bases for J; bases not matched to a gene: 5. CDR3 size: 15 residues. This chain joins TRBV24-1 and TRBJ2-2; 9 bases line up with TRBD1. Sequenced input: PBMCs or T cells enriched from blood (not recorded which). The receptor comes from a woman aged 18-29 years who had recovered from COVID-19. CDR3 in amino acids: CATRGTGSDTGELFF. The CDR3 nucleotides read TGTGCCACCAGAGGGACAGGGTCGGACACCGGGGAGCTGTTTTTT.